Shown below are 3 T cell receptor beta chains from a single sample sequenced in a study of blood T cell repertoires in COVID-19 (dated by TCRdb to 2019 to 2021). Libraries came from the immunoSEQ multiplex PCR assay. Entries here come from immuneACCESS through TCRdb and include only in-frame sequences with V and J called. Some clones fail to appear in such tables; in the studies checked, an unresolved V gene covers under half of the shortfall, and the cause of the remainder is unknown. The sample table holds tens of thousands of clones, of which more than 70% were seen once. The ten largest account for 5.2% of the sample. The sequenced material came from peripheral blood. These receptors all stem from a human donor in a cohort sampled during active COVID-19.

The rearrangement uses TRBV6-5 and TRBJ1-6; 7 positions agree with TRBD1. This CDR3 is built from 14 residues. The germline CDR1 and CDR2 sequences are MNHEY and SVGAGI. Unmatched junction bases numbered 4, after V lost 6 bases and J lost 5 bases. This CDR3 is CASSGTVDNSPLHF. The DNA of the CDR3 is TGTGCCAGCAGCGGGACAGTTGATAATTCACCCCTCCACTTT.

The chain uses TRBV7-2 and TRBJ2-3; 12 nucleotides line up with TRBD2. The V gene's germline CDR1 is SGHTA and CDR2 FQGNSA. The CDR3 sequence is 14 residues long. J was trimmed by 6 bases and V by 5 bases; bases with no gene match: 3. The CDR3 nucleotides read TGTGCCAGCAGCCCCGGACTAGCGGGGGATACGCAGTATTTT. It encodes CASSPGLAGDTQYF.

The J gene is TRBJ2-1, the V gene TRBV5-5; 13 bases map to TRBD2. CDR3 length: 15 residues. V gave up 3 bases and J gave up 6 bases; unmatched junction bases: 3. CDR1 is SGHKS and CDR2 is YYEKEE in the germline V gene (reference sequence). Here the CDR3 DNA reads TGTGCCAGCAGCTCAGGACTAGCGGGGGTCAATGAGCAGTTCTTC. This codes for CASSSGLAGVNEQFF.